These 11 T cell receptor beta chains originate from one sample sequenced in a study of response to subunit inactivated influenza vaccine. From the RT-PCR reads, TCRdb called clonotypes with MiXCR, one entry per CDR3 protein. The table records more than 500,000 distinct CDR3 sequences, around 11% of them present only once. This same sample was also taken into another study, of T cells expressing NK-cell markers. That study adds: TCR beta libraries carry UMIs added by 5'RACE template switching.

The specimen comprised PBMCs from blood, sampled on the day of vaccination. These receptors all stem from a man aged 50 to 60 who received an inactivated influenza vaccine.

This chain joins TRBV12-3 or TRBV12-4 and TRBJ2-3; TRBD2 might be the D (5 bases). CDR3 size: 15 residues. The V and J ends lost 5 bases and 7 bases respectively, with 19 bases between them. The CDR3 loop is CASSQDGLLRNTQYF. CDR3 sequence (DNA): TGTGCCAGCAGTCAAGATGGACTCCTACGAAATACGCAGTATTTT.

In this sample, this clonotype turned up a few times. The chain links TRBV20-1 to TRBJ2-5, with D perhaps TRBD2 (7 bases). The germline V gene encodes CDR1 DFQATT and CDR2 SNEGSKA (reference sequence). CDR3 length: 14 amino acids. V lost 4 bases and J lost 4, with 16 bases in between. CDR3 protein: CSANREGRAETQYF. As DNA, the CDR3 is TGCAGTGCTAACAGGGAAGGGAGGGCAGAGACCCAGTACTTC.

This chain connects TRBV19 to TRBJ2-3; possibly TRBD2 for D (6 bases). The CDR3 spans 13 residues. The germline gives CDR1 LNHDA, CDR2 SQIVND (reference sequence). V dropped 9 bases and J dropped 6 bases, with 16 bases sitting between them. This chain's CDR3 is CASALAGLDTQYF. Here the CDR3 DNA reads TGTGCCAGCGCCCTGGCGGGGCTCGATACGCAGTATTTT.

In this sample, this clonotype turned up many times. V usage is TRBV12-3 or TRBV12-4 and J usage is TRBJ2-1; no firm D call. Trimming left V 4 bases short and J 8 bases short, with 12 bases between. The CDR3 totals 13 residues. CDR3 nucleotides: TGTGCCAGCAGTTCGCCGACTGGGGATGAGCAGTTCTTC. It translates to CASSSPTGDEQFF.

This clonotype appeared a few times. CDR3 in DNA: TGTGCCAGCAGCCACAGGGAAATGGACGAGCAGTACTTC. Protein product: CASSHREMDEQYF. This sequence joins TRBV7-9 and TRBJ2-7, with a possible D match to TRBD1 (6 bases). This CDR3 is 13 amino acids long. Trimming took 5 bases from V and 5 from J, leaving 13 bases between them. Looked up from germline, CDR1 is SEHNR and CDR2 is FQNEAQ (reference sequence).

In its sample, this clonotype was seen a few times. This chain joins TRBV29-1 and TRBJ2-3; the D gene is possibly TRBD2 (6 bases). Germline V gene data show CDR1 as SQVTM and CDR2 as ANQGSEA. The CDR3 loop spans 16 amino acids. V was pared by 4 bases and J by 0 bases, with 17 bases between. Here the CDR3 reads CSVGRDWYGSTDTQYF. CDR3 nucleotide sequence: TGCAGCGTTGGGCGGGATTGGTATGGGAGCACAGATACGCAGTATTTT.

This clonotype came up many times. The chain carries TRBV7-8 and TRBJ2-3, with D hard to call. V was trimmed by 1 base and J by 1 base, leaving 9 bases between them. Germline CDR1 reads SGHVS; CDR2 reads FQNEAQ. The length of the CDR3 is 15 residues. The CDR3 region has the DNA TGTGCCAGCAGCTTAGGTGCCGGCCGCACAGATACGCAGTATTTT. Protein sequence: CASSLGAGRTDTQYF. Supplemented by reference TRBV7-8 and TRBJ2-3, the full variable domain reads GAGVSQSPRYKVAKRGQDVALRCDPISGHVSLFWYQQALGQGPEFLTYFQNEAQLDKSGLPSDRFFAERPEGSVSTLKIQRTQQEDSAVYLCASSLGAGRTDTQYFGPGTRLTVL.

This clonotype was observed a few times. The chain is built from TRBV28 and TRBJ2-1; D might be TRBD1 or TRBD2, each matching 5 bases. Germline V CDR1 and CDR2: MDHEN, SYDVKM. The CDR3 is 12 amino acids. Trimming removed 4 bases at V and 12 bases at J, with 13 bases between. The CDR3 here is CASSSRTQGQFF. CDR3 DNA sequence: TGTGCCAGCAGTTCCCGGACTCAGGGGCAGTTCTTC.

The gene calls are TRBV7-2 and TRBJ2-1; 8 bases agree with TRBD2. Germline V gene data show CDR1 as SGHTA and CDR2 as FQGNSA. V lost 2 bases and J lost 0; bases outside the gene matches: 3. This CDR3 has 16 residues. CDR3 region: CASSLKAGGSYNEQFF. The DNA for the CDR3 is TGTGCCAGCAGCTTAAAGGCGGGAGGCTCCTACAATGAGCAGTTCTTC.

CDR3 coding DNA: TGTGCCAGCAGCCAAAAAGAATGGGAGTCCTACAATGAGCAGTTCTTC. Protein product: CASSQKEWESYNEQFF. The chain uses TRBV3-1 and TRBJ2-1, with D possibly being TRBD2 (5 bases). Trimming pared 2 bases from V and 1 base from J, leaving 12 bases between. The germline V gene encodes CDR1 LGHDT and CDR2 YNNKEL (reference sequence). The CDR3 length is 16 residues.

This clonotype was seen a handful of times. The chain combines TRBV4-1 with TRBJ2-5; 7 nucleotides align to TRBD2. Germline loops: CDR1 MGHRA, CDR2 YSYEKL. The CDR3 runs 16 residues. V gave up 3 bases and J gave up 2 bases; unmatched junction bases: 9. CDR3 DNA sequence: TGCGCCAGCAGCCACCCCTACGGGGGGAATCAAGAGACCCAGTACTTC. This sequence encodes CASSHPYGGNQETQYF.